This TCR beta chain stems from a study of technical replicates of blood from a handful of donors. The germline V gene has CDR1 MGHRA and CDR2 YSYEKL. V lost 4 bases to trimming and J lost 2 bases, with 14 bases between them. The CDR3 has 15 amino acids. Clones were read by immunoSEQ multiplex PCR, and TCRdb kept only the in-frame ones, dropping some. This sample carries 60,000 to 90,000 clones, approximately 97% of them seen once, and the ten largest clones take 0.22%. The sample comprised T cells isolated from PBMCs. The J gene is TRBJ2-5, the V gene TRBV4-1; TRBD1 might be the D (5 bases). This sequence was found in a human donor in good health. The CDR3 protein is CASSPFSGQQETQYF. The CDR3 nucleotides are TGCGCCAGCAGCCCTTTCTCCGGACAACAAGAGACCCAGTACTTC.